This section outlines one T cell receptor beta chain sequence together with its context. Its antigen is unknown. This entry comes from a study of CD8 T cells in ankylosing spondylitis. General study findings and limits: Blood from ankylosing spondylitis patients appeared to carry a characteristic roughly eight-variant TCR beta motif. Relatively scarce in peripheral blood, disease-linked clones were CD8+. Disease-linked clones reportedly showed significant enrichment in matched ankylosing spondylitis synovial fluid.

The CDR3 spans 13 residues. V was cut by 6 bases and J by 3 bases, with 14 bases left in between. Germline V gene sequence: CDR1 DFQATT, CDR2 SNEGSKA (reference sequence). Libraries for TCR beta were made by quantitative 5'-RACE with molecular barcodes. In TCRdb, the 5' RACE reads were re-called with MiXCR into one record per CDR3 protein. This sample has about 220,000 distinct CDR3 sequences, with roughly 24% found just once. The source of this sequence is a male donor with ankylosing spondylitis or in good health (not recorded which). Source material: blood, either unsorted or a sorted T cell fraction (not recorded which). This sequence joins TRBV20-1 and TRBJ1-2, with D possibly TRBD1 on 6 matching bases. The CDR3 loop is CSAVRGGDYGYTF. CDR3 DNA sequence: TGCAGTGCCGTGAGGGGGGGAGACTATGGCTACACCTTC.